Each of the 8 T cell receptor beta chains below was sequenced from the same sample in a study of beta chain features in type 1 diabetes. Since all of the isolated RNA was reverse transcribed, expressed TCRB transcripts were what got sequenced. The table came from immunoSEQ multiplex PCR; TCRdb's copy has only in-frame clones and leaves some out. The data hold about 450,000 clones, with over 10% observed a single time. The sample taken for sequencing was naive CD4+ T cells from blood. The receptors were sampled from a woman aged 18-30 years in good health.

The V and J genes are TRBV5-4 and TRBJ2-3, with D perhaps TRBD1 or TRBD2 (5 bases each). Germline assignment: CDR1 SGHNT and CDR2 YYREEE (reference sequence). The CDR3 has 15 residues. Trimming left V 0 bases short and J 1 base short, with 9 bases between. CDR3 nucleotide sequence: TGTGCCAGCAGCTTGGGTGGGACGGGCACAGATACGCAGTATTTT. Its protein product is CASSLGGTGTDTQYF. Full variable domain (missing parts from reference TRBV5-4 and TRBJ2-3): ETGVTQSPTHLIKTRGQQVTLRCSSQSGHNTVSWYQQALGQGPQFIFQYYREEENGRGNFPPRFSGLQFPNYSSELNVNALELDDSALYLCASSLGGTGTDTQYFGPGTRLTVL.

V usage is TRBV7-2 and J usage is TRBJ1-5; TRBD1 is a possible D gene (5 bases). The V end was cut by 5 bases, the J end by 2 bases, with 16 bases between. This CDR3 comprises 16 residues. Germline V gene lookup returns CDR1 SGHTA and CDR2 FQGNSA. The CDR3 is CASSRVGTTGNQPQHF. CDR3 DNA sequence: TGTGCCAGCAGCAGGGTGGGGACGACAGGCAATCAGCCCCAGCATTTT.

This rearrangement joins TRBV4-1 to TRBJ1-6; D might be TRBD1 (5 bases). The germline CDR1 and CDR2 sequences are MGHRA and YSYEKL. The CDR3 length is 14 residues. The V end was cut by 3 bases, the J end by 11 bases, with 14 bases between. For the CDR3, the DNA is TGCGCCAGCAGCCACCCCGCGCAGGGCCCACCCCTCCACTTT. It is translated as CASSHPAQGPPLHF.

This sequence joins TRBV4-3 and TRBJ2-5; tentatively, D is TRBD2 (5 bases). Germline V gene lookup returns CDR1 LGHNA and CDR2 YSLEER. Between the trimmed V and J ends, which lost 0 bases and 7 bases, there was a span of 18 bases. The CDR3 runs 16 residues. The CDR3 sequence is CASSQEAQLTEGTQYF. DNA of the CDR3: TGCGCCAGCAGCCAAGAGGCCCAACTCACCGAGGGGACCCAGTACTTC.

This clone occurred a few times. This sequence joins TRBV7-9 and TRBJ2-3, with 12 nucleotides matching TRBD2. Germline loops: CDR1 SEHNR, CDR2 FQNEAQ (reference sequence). This CDR3 spans 18 amino acids. The trim removed 5 bases at V and 0 bases at J, leaving 9 bases unmatched. The CDR3 loop reads CASSLPTSGRTSTDTQYF. CDR3 sequence (DNA): TGTGCCAGCAGCCTACCCACTAGCGGGAGGACCAGCACAGATACGCAGTATTTT.

This sequence joins TRBV5-4 and TRBJ1-2; D perhaps matches TRBD1 (5 bases). Trimming pared 0 bases from V and 11 bases from J, leaving 17 bases between. The length of the CDR3 is 14 residues. Germline CDR1 is SGHNT and CDR2 is YYREEE (reference sequence). The CDR3 spells CASSLGGGTLEYTF. The CDR3 coding sequence is TGTGCCAGCAGCTTGGGAGGTGGGACCCTTGAGTACACCTTC.

This chain links TRBV7-9 with TRBJ2-7, with 9 bases aligning to TRBD2. CDR3 length: 14 residues. CDR1 is SEHNR, CDR2 FQNEAQ, per germline (reference sequence). V was pared by 3 bases and J by 2 bases, with 2 bases of the junction left unmatched. CDR3 bases: TGTGCCAGCAGCTTTAGCGGGAGCCCCTACGAGCAGTACTTC. This translates into CASSFSGSPYEQYF.

This clone came up many times. The rearrangement joins TRBV15 to TRBJ2-3; 11 bases are a match to TRBD2. The germline V gene has CDR1 LNHNV and CDR2 YYDKDF (reference sequence). The V and J ends lost 3 bases and 7 bases, in that order; junction bases with no gene match: 9. The CDR3 contains 16 residues. The CDR3 protein is CATSSSASGRKNTQYF. The CDR3 region has the DNA TGTGCCACCAGCAGTTCGGCTAGCGGGAGGAAGAATACGCAGTATTTT.